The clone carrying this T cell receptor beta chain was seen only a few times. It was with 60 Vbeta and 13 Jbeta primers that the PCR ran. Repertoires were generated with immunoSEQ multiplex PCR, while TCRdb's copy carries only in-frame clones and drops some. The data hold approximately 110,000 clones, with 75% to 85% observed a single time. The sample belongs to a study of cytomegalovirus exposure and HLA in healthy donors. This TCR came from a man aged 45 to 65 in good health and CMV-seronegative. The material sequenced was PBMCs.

The CDR3 DNA follows: TGTGCCAGCAGTTACGGAGGCGGGAACACTGAAGCTTTCTTT. It specifies CASSYGGGNTEAFF. This chain uses TRBV6-5 with TRBJ1-1; D uncertain. Germline CDR1 and CDR2: MNHEY and SVGAGI. The V and J ends lost 2 bases and 1 base respectively, with 8 bases between them. This CDR3 spans 14 amino acids.